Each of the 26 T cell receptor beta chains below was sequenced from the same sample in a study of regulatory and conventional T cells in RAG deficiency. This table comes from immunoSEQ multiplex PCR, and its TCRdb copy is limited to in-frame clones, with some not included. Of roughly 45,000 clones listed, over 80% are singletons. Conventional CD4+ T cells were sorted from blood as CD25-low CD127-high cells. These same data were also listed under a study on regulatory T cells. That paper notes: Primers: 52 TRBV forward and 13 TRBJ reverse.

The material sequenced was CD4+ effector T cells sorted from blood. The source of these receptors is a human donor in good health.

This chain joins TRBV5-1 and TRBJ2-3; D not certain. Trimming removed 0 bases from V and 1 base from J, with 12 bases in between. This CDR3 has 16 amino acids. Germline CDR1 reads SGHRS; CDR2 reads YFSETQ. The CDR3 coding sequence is TGCGCCAGCAGCTTGGTCCAAGACATCGGCACAGATACGCAGTATTTT. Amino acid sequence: CASSLVQDIGTDTQYF.

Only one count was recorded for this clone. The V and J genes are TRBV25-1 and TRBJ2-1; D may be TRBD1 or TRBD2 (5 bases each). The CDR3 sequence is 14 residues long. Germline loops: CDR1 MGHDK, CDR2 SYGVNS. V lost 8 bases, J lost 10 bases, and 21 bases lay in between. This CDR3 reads CASRRGDRRVEQFF. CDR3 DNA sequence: TGTGCCAGCCGAAGAGGGGACCGACGGGTCGAGCAGTTCTTC.

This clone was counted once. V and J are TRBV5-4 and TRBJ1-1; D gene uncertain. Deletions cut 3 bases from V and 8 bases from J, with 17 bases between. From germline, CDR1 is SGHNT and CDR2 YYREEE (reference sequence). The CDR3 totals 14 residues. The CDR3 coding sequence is TGTGCCAGCAGCTCCCGGGTCGCATGGGGAGAAGCTTTCTTT. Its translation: CASSSRVAWGEAFF.

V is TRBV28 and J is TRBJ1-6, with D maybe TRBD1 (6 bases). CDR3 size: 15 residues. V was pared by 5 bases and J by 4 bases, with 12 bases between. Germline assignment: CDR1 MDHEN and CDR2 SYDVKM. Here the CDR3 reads CASSPGQPYNSPLHF. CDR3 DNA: TGTGCCAGCAGTCCCGGACAGCCTTATAATTCACCCCTCCACTTT. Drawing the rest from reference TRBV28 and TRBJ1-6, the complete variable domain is DVKVTQSSRYLVKRTGEKVFLECVQDMDHENMFWYRQDPGLGLRLIYFSYDVKMKEKGDIPEGYSVSREKKERFSLILESASTNQTSMYLCASSPGQPYNSPLHFGNGTRLTVT.

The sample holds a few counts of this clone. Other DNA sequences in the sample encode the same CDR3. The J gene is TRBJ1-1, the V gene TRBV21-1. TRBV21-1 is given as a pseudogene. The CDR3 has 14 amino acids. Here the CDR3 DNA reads TGTGCCGGACCTAGGGCGGGGTGGGACACTGAAGCTTTCTTT. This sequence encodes CAGPRAGWDTEAFF.

CDR3 nucleotides: TGTGCCAGTAGTATAGGGGACGGTCGCTCTGGGGCCAACGTCCTGACTTTC. This sequence encodes CASSIGDGRSGANVLTF. The V gene is TRBV19, the J gene TRBJ2-6; D possibly matches TRBD1 or TRBD2 (5 bases each). The CDR3 length is 17 residues. V was cut by 1 base and J by 0 bases, with 10 bases left in between. CDR1 LNHDA and CDR2 SQIVND come from the germline V gene (reference sequence).

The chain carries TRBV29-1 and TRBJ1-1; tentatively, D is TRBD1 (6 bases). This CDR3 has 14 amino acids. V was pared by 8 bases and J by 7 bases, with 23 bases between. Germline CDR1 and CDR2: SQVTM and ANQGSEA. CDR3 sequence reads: CSTLVRGTVIEAFF. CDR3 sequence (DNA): TGCAGCACCCTGGTGAGGGGGACCGTGATTGAAGCTTTCTTT. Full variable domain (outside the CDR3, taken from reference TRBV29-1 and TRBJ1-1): SAVISQKPSRDICQRGTSLTIQCQVDSQVTMMFWYRQQPGQSLTLIATANQGSEATYESGFVIDKFPISRPNLTFSTLTVSNMSPEDSSIYLCSTLVRGTVIEAFFGQGTRLTVV.

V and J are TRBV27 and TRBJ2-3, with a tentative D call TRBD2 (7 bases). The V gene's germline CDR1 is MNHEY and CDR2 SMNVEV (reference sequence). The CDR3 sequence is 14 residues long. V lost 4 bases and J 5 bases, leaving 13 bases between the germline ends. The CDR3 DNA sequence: TGTGCCAGCAGTTCGCCGGGGGGCCAAGATACGCAGTATTTT. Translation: CASSSPGGQDTQYF.

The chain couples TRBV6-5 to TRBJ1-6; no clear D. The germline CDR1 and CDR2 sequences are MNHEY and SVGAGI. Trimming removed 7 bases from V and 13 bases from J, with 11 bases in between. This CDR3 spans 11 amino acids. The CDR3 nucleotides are TGTGCCAGCAAAACTACCGGGCCCCTCCACTTT. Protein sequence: CASKTTGPLHF.

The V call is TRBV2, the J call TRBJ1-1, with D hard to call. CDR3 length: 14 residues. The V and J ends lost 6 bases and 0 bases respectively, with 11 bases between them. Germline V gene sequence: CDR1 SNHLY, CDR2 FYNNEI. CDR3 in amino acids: CASSQIALNTEAFF. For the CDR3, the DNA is TGTGCCAGCAGCCAAATAGCACTGAACACTGAAGCTTTCTTT.

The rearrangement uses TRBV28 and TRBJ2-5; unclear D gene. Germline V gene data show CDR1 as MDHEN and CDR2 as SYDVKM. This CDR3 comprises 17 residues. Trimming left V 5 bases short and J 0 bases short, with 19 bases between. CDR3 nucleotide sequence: TGTGCCAGCAGTAACTCGATTGGCGGAGCACACCAAGAGACCCAGTACTTC. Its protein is CASSNSIGGAHQETQYF.

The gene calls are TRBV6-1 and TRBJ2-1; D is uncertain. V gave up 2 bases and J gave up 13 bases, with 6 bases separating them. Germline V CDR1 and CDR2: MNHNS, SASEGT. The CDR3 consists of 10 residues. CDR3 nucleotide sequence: TGTGCCAGCAGTGAATACCATCAGTTCTTC. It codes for CASSEYHQFF.

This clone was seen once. This chain's CDR3 is CASSQTQNSNQPQHF. As DNA, the CDR3 is TGTGCCAGCAGCCAGACGCAGAATAGCAATCAGCCCCAGCATTTT. This sequence joins TRBV11-2 and TRBJ1-5; D unresolved. V was clipped by 5 bases and J by 0 bases, with 11 bases between them. In germline, CDR1 is SGHAT, CDR2 FQNNGV. The CDR3 is made up of 15 amino acids.

The CDR3 sequence is CASRPRGQGSTEAFF. In nucleotides, the CDR3 is TGTGCCAGCCGTCCTAGGGGACAGGGGAGCACTGAAGCTTTCTTT. The chain links TRBV28 to TRBJ1-1; 10 bases are a match to TRBD1. The CDR3 covers 15 residues. V shed 8 bases and J 4 bases; nucleotides not matched to a gene: 10. Germline V lookup: CDR1 MDHEN, CDR2 SYDVKM.

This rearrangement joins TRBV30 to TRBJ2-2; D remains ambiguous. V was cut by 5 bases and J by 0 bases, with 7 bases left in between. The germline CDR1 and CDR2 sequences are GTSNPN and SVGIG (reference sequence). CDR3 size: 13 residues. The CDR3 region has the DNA TGTGCCTGGCTACCCGCGAACACCGGGGAGCTGTTTTTT. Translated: CAWLPANTGELFF.

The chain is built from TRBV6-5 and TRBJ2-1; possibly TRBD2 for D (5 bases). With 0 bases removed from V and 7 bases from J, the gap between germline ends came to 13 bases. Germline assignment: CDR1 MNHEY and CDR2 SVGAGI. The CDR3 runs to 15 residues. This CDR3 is CASSYSHPSPNEQFF. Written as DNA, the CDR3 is TGTGCCAGCAGTTACTCGCACCCTAGCCCTAATGAGCAGTTCTTC.

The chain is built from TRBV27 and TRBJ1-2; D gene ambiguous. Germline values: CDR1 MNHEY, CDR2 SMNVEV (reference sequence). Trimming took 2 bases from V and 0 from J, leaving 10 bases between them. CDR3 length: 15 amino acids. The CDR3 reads CASSLGEGPNYGYTF. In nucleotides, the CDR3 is TGTGCCAGCAGTTTAGGTGAGGGTCCTAACTATGGCTACACCTTC.

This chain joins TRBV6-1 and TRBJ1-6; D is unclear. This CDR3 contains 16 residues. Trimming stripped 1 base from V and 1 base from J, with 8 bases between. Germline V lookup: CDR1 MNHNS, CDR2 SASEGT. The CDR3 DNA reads TGTGCCAGCAGTGAAGGGCAAAGGTCCTATAATTCACCCCTCCACTTT. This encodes CASSEGQRSYNSPLHF.

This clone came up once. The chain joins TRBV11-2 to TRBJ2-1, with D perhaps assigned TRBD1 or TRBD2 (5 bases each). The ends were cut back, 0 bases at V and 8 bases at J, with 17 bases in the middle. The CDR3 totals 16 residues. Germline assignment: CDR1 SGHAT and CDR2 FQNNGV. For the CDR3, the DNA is TGTGCCAGCAGCTTAGACGGAGCGGTTGGGGGAGATGAGCAGTTCTTC. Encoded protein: CASSLDGAVGGDEQFF. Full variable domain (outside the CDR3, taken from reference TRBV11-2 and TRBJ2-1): EAGVAQSPRYKIIEKRQSVAFWCNPISGHATLYWYQQILGQGPKLLIQFQNNGVVDDSQLPKDRFSAERLKGVDSTLKIQPAKLEDSAVYLCASSLDGAVGGDEQFFGPGTRLTVL.

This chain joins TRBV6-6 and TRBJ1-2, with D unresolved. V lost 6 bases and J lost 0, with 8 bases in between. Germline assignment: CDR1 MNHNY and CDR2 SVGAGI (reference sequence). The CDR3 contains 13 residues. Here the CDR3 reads CASSSDSNYGYTF. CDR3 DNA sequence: TGTGCCAGCAGCTCGGACTCTAACTATGGCTACACCTTC.

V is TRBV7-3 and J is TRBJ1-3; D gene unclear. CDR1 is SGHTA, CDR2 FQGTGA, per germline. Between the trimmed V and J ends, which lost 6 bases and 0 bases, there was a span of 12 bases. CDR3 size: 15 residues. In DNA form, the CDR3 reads TGTGCCAGCAGGCCCACCACCGCCTCTGGAAACACCATATATTTT. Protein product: CASRPTTASGNTIYF. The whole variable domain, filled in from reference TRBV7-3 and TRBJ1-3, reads GAGVSQTPSNKVTEKGKYVELRCDPISGHTALYWYRQSLGQGPEFLIYFQGTGAADDSGLPNDRFFAVRPEGSVSTLKIQRTERGDSAVYLCASRPTTASGNTIYFGEGSWLTVV.

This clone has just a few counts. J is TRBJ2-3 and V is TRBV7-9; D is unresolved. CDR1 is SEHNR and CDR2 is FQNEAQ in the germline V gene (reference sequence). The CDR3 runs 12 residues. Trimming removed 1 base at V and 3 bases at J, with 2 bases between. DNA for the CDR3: TGTGCCAGCAGCTTAGAGACAGATACGCAGTATTTT. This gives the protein CASSLETDTQYF. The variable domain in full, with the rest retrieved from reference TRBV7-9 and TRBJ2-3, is DTGVSQNPRHKITKRGQNVTFRCDPISEHNRLYWYRQTLGQGPEFLTYFQNEAQLEKSRLLSDRFSAERPKGSFSTLEIQRTEQGDSAMYLCASSLETDTQYFGPGTRLTVL.

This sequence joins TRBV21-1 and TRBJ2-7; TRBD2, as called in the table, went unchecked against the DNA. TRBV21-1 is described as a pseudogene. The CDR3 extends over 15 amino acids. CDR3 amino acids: CASSKYLAGLYEQYF. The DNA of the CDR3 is TGTGCCAGCAGCAAATACCTAGCGGGGCTCTACGAGCAGTACTTC.

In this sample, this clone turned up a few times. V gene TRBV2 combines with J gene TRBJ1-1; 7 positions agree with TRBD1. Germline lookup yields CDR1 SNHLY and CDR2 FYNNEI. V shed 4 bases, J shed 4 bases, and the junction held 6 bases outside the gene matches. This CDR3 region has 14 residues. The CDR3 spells CASSVRRGFTEAFF. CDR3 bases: TGTGCCAGCAGTGTTCGCAGGGGGTTCACTGAAGCTTTCTTT. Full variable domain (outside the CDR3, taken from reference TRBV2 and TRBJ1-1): EPEVTQTPSHQVTQMGQEVILRCVPISNHLYFYWYRQILGQKVEFLVSFYNNEISEKSEIFDDQFSVERPDGSNFTLKIRSTKLEDSAMYFCASSVRRGFTEAFFGQGTRLTVV.

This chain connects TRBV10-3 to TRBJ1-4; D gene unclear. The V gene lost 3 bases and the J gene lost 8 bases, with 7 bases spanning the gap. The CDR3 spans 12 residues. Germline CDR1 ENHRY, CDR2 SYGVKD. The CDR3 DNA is TGTGCCATCAGTGACCCCGGAGAAAAACTGTTTTTT. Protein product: CAISDPGEKLFF.

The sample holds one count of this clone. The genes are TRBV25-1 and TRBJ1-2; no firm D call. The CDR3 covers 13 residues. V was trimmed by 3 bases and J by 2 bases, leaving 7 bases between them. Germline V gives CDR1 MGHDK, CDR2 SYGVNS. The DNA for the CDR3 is TGTGCCAGCAGTGAGTGGAAGAACTATGGCTACACCTTC. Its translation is CASSEWKNYGYTF.